One and the same sample provided the 22 T cell receptor beta chains below, sequenced in a study of T cells in localized non-small cell lung cancer. Libraries were prepared by immunoSEQ multiplex PCR; TCRdb keeps only in-frame clonotypes and omits some of them. The sample holds about 15,000 clones, approximately 85% seen once. The source was peripheral blood, collected before any cancer treatment. The receptor set was obtained from a female donor aged 60 or older with stage I squamous cell lung carcinoma.

The rearrangement uses TRBV5-8 and TRBJ2-1, with D unclear. In germline, CDR1 is SGHTS, CDR2 YDEGEE. The germline V and J ends were trimmed by 2 bases and 5 bases, with 23 bases remaining between them. CDR3 size: 18 residues. CDR3 sequence reads: CASSFLTPRDGFHNEQFF. CDR3 DNA: TGTGCCAGCAGCTTCTTGACGCCTAGGGATGGTTTTCACAATGAGCAGTTCTTC.

The chain links TRBV23-1 to TRBJ1-5; tentatively, D is TRBD1 (6 bases). TRBV23-1 is an ORF for which the function is uncertain. V shed 7 bases and J shed 7 bases, with 20 bases lying between them. CDR3 size: 15 residues. Written as DNA, the CDR3 is TGCGCCAGCATCGATGAACAGGGCCCAGGGCAGCCCCAGCATTTT. Protein sequence: CASIDEQGPGQPQHF.

The chain links TRBV7-9 to TRBJ1-1; TRBD1 aligns across 11 bases. CDR1 and CDR2 (germline): SEHNR, FQNEAQ (reference sequence). Trimming removed 4 bases from V and 7 bases from J; junction bases left unmatched: 8. The CDR3 length is 15 residues. CDR3 sequence reads: CASSYRTGGAGEAFF. For the CDR3, the DNA is TGTGCCAGCAGCTACCGGACAGGGGGCGCGGGTGAAGCTTTCTTT.

This chain uses TRBV2 with TRBJ2-7; D perhaps matches TRBD2 (7 bases). This CDR3 region has 15 residues. Between the trimmed V and J ends, which lost 1 base and 2 bases, there was a span of 12 bases. Germline values: CDR1 SNHLY, CDR2 FYNNEI. The CDR3 DNA sequence: TGTGCCAGCAGTGAAGGGGGGGGCATCCCCTACGAGCAGTACTTC. Protein: CASSEGGGIPYEQYF.

This clone was found once. The chain employs TRBV5-5 and TRBJ2-6; the D is unclear. The CDR3 has 15 amino acids. V was shortened by 0 bases and J by 0 bases, with 4 bases between the two germline ends. CDR1 is SGHKS, CDR2 YYEKEE, per germline (reference sequence). The CDR3 DNA reads TGTGCCAGCAGCTTGGGAGGCTCTGGGGCCAACGTCCTGACTTTC. Translated: CASSLGGSGANVLTF.

The chain uses TRBV5-5 and TRBJ2-7, with 11 bases matching TRBD2. Germline CDR1 is SGHKS and CDR2 is YYEKEE (reference sequence). The junction had 5 bases not matched to a gene; V was cut back by 4 bases and J by 5 bases. The CDR3 loop spans 14 amino acids. The CDR3: CASSKLAGVNEQYF. The CDR3 DNA is TGTGCCAGCAGCAAACTAGCGGGAGTGAACGAGCAGTACTTC.

A few counts support this clone. The CDR3, as DNA: TGTGCCAGTAGTATAAGCATAAACACTGAAGCTTTCTTT. Residues: CASSISINTEAFF. The rearrangement uses TRBV19 and TRBJ1-1; no clear D gene. The CDR3 is made up of 13 amino acids. Germline values: CDR1 LNHDA, CDR2 SQIVND (reference sequence). V was shortened by 2 bases and J by 2 bases, with 6 bases between the two germline ends.

V is TRBV10-2 and J is TRBJ2-3; perhaps TRBD1 as D (6 bases). From germline, CDR1 is WSHSY and CDR2 SAAADI. V lost 9 bases, J lost 2 bases, and 12 bases lay in between. The CDR3 runs 13 residues. DNA for the CDR3: TGCGCCAGTACTAGGGACAACACAGATACGCAGTATTTT. This encodes CASTRDNTDTQYF.

This clone was counted a single time. The chain links TRBV5-1 to TRBJ2-1; 7 nucleotides agree with TRBD2. Germline-derived CDR1 and CDR2 are SGHRS and YFSETQ. The length of the CDR3 is 16 residues. J was trimmed by 9 bases and V by 0 bases; bases with no gene match: 12. The CDR3, as DNA: TGCGCCAGCAGCTTGGGATTGGGGGGAGGGTATACTGAGCAGTTCTTC. Translated: CASSLGLGGGYTEQFF.

The V call is TRBV10-1, the J call TRBJ1-1; D not resolved. Germline loops: CDR1 WNHNN, CDR2 SYGVQD (reference sequence). CDR3 length: 13 amino acids. V was cut by 6 bases and J by 2 bases, with 10 bases left in between. CDR3 amino acids: CASSDGANTEAFF. The CDR3, as DNA: TGCGCCAGCAGCGACGGAGCAAACACTGAAGCTTTCTTT.

In DNA, the CDR3 is TGTGCCAGCAGTTACCACGGGGTTGGGAGGGAAGCTTTCTTT. Translating it yields CASSYHGVGREAFF. The chain is built from TRBV6-5 and TRBJ1-1; D not resolved. V lost 2 bases and J lost 8, with 15 bases in between. This CDR3 comprises 14 residues. Germline V gene sequence: CDR1 MNHEY, CDR2 SVGAGI.

V is TRBV10-2 and J is TRBJ2-1, with a tentative D call TRBD1 (7 bases). The CDR3 runs 15 residues. V was clipped by 7 bases and J by 12 bases, with 25 bases between them. Per germline, CDR1 WSHSY and CDR2 SAAADI. The CDR3 nucleotides are TGCGCCAGCACCCCCGGACAGGTTCCGCGGGGTTGGCAGTTCTTC. Encoded protein: CASTPGQVPRGWQFF.

The chain employs TRBV7-6 and TRBJ2-5, with TRBD2 matching 8 bases. CDR1 is SGHVS, CDR2 FNYEAQ, per germline. The CDR3 has 14 amino acids. V was pared by 7 bases and J by 2 bases, with 6 bases of the junction left unmatched. CDR3 DNA: TGTGCCAGCATCCTCGGGGGGGTTCAAGAGACCCAGTACTTC. It specifies CASILGGVQETQYF.

This chain joins TRBV19 and TRBJ2-3, with D unresolved. Trimming cost V 1 base and J 2 bases, with 7 bases left between them. Germline V gene data show CDR1 as LNHDA and CDR2 as SQIVND (reference sequence). The CDR3 has 14 residues. CDR3 protein: CASSIVGSTDTQYF. The CDR3 region has the DNA TGTGCCAGTAGTATAGTCGGATCCACAGATACGCAGTATTTT. The variable domain in full, with the rest retrieved from reference TRBV19 and TRBJ2-3, is DGGITQSPKYLFRKEGQNVTLSCEQNLNHDAMYWYRQDPGQGLRLIYYSQIVNDFQKGDIAEGYSVSREKKESFPLTVTSAQKNPTAFYLCASSIVGSTDTQYFGPGTRLTVL.

This chain connects TRBV5-1 to TRBJ1-5; D is uncertain. In germline, CDR1 is SGHRS, CDR2 YFSETQ. V lost 0 bases and J 5 bases, leaving 6 bases between the germline ends. The length of the CDR3 is 13 residues. The CDR3, as DNA: TGCGCCAGCAGCTTGGTACCCCATCAGCCCCAGCATTTT. This codes for CASSLVPHQPQHF. Full variable domain (rest looked up from reference TRBV5-1 and TRBJ1-5): KAGVTQTPRYLIKTRGQQVTLSCSPISGHRSVSWYQQTPGQGLQFLFEYFSETQRNKGNFPGRFSGRQFSNSRSEMNVSTLELGDSALYLCASSLVPHQPQHFGDGTRLSIL.

This clone was seen only a few times. The gene calls are TRBV30 and TRBJ1-1; D call uncertain. V was trimmed by 3 bases and J by 5 bases, leaving 10 bases between them. The CDR3 has 12 amino acids. Germline-derived CDR1 and CDR2 are GTSNPN and SVGIG (reference sequence). The CDR3: CAWSQRVTEAFF. DNA for the CDR3: TGTGCCTGGAGCCAAAGGGTTACTGAAGCTTTCTTT.

The gene calls are TRBV5-4 and TRBJ2-6; D perhaps matches TRBD1 (6 bases). This CDR3 contains 15 residues. Looked up from germline, CDR1 is SGHNT and CDR2 is YYREEE (reference sequence). V was cut by 0 bases and J by 2 bases, with 6 bases left in between. The CDR3 sequence is CASSLEGAGANVLTF. In DNA form, the CDR3 reads TGTGCCAGCAGCTTGGAGGGGGCTGGGGCCAACGTCCTGACTTTC.

This clone occurred once. The chain carries TRBV30 and TRBJ2-6; D is ambiguous. Germline V gene data show CDR1 as GTSNPN and CDR2 as SVGIG (reference sequence). Trimming removed 0 bases from V and 0 bases from J, with 9 bases in between. The CDR3 contains 16 residues. Written as DNA, the CDR3 is TGTGCCTGGAGTGTACCCGTTCCCTCTGGGGCCAACGTCCTGACTTTC. Residues: CAWSVPVPSGANVLTF.

This chain links TRBV7-2 with TRBJ1-2; TRBD1 matches 9 bases. V lost 5 bases to trimming and J lost 4 bases; unmatched junction nucleotides: 8. The CDR3 totals 15 residues. Per the germline V gene, CDR1 is SGHTA and CDR2 is FQGNSA. CDR3 bases: TGTGCCAGCAGCGTAGACGGACAGGGGATCTATGGCTACACCTTC. As protein: CASSVDGQGIYGYTF.

The chain recombines TRBV11-2 with TRBJ1-5, with D possibly being TRBD1 (6 bases). Germline V gives CDR1 SGHAT, CDR2 FQNNGV. Trimming left V 1 base short and J 8 bases short, with 15 bases between. This CDR3 contains 15 residues. CDR3 in DNA: TGTGCCAGCAGCTTAGGGCAGGGGTTCGTTGAGCCCCAGCATTTT. It specifies CASSLGQGFVEPQHF.

This chain joins TRBV5-8 and TRBJ2-7; the match to TRBD2 covers 10 bases. The germline CDR1 and CDR2 sequences are SGHTS and YDEGEE. Germline trimming cut 4 bases from V and 6 bases from J; bases unmatched to any gene: 7. CDR3 length equals 14 residues. The CDR3 protein is CASSQGLAFGEQYF. For the CDR3, the DNA is TGTGCCAGCAGCCAGGGACTAGCGTTTGGCGAGCAGTACTTC. Supplemented by reference TRBV5-8 and TRBJ2-7, the full variable domain reads EAGVTQSPTHLIKTRGQQATLRCSPISGHTSVYWYQQALGLGLQFLLWYDEGEERNRGNFPPRFSGRQFPNYSSELNVNALELEDSALYLCASSQGLAFGEQYFGPGTRLTVT.

The chain carries TRBV6-5 and TRBJ2-5; D might be TRBD2 (6 bases). This CDR3 has 14 amino acids. V shed 6 bases and J shed 5 bases, with 16 bases lying between them. Germline V gene data show CDR1 as MNHEY and CDR2 as SVGAGI. The CDR3 region has the DNA TGTGCCAGCAGCGTATCCCCAGGAGGGGAGACCCAGTACTTC. This codes for CASSVSPGGETQYF.